The 18 T cell receptor beta chains below come from one sample, sequenced in a study of neurological immune-mediated disorders. Described time point: longitudinal time-point 2. One entry per CDR3 protein results from TCRdb running MiXCR on the 5' RACE reads. In the table there are approximately 82,000 distinct CDR3 sequences, roughly 13% of which are singletons. The material sequenced was PBMCs. The receptors stem from a female donor with HTLV-1-associated myelopathy (HAM/TSP).

The rearrangement joins TRBV11-2 to TRBJ2-7; the match to TRBD2 covers 13 bases. Germline CDR1 and CDR2: SGHAT and FQNNGV. The V and J ends lost 5 bases and 4 bases, in that order; junction bases with no gene match: 5. The CDR3 loop spans 15 amino acids. The CDR3 sequence: CASSPTSGGNYEQYF. CDR3 nucleotide sequence: TGTGCCAGCAGCCCGACTAGCGGGGGGAATTACGAGCAGTACTTC.

Ten or more counts support this clonotype. The chain recombines TRBV20-1 with TRBJ2-4, with 10 positions matching TRBD1. CDR3 size: 12 residues. J lost 15 bases, V lost 6 bases, and 11 bases had no gene match. Germline loops: CDR1 DFQATT, CDR2 SNEGSKA (reference sequence). The CDR3 sequence is CSADKTGGDRYF. CDR3 in DNA: TGCAGTGCGGACAAGACAGGGGGCGACAGGTACTTC.

This clonotype was counted at least ten times. This chain connects TRBV6-5 to TRBJ2-1; tentatively, D is TRBD1 (5 bases). The CDR3 loop spans 14 amino acids. The germline gives CDR1 MNHEY, CDR2 SVGAGI. Trimming stripped 5 bases from V and 9 bases from J, with 17 bases between. CDR3 sequence (DNA): TGTGCCAGCAGTCAAAGAACAGGACGGAGTGAGCAGTTCTTC. This gives the protein CASSQRTGRSEQFF.

This clonotype was recorded many times. The chain has TRBV20-1 and TRBJ2-7; 11 bases match TRBD2. Germline values: CDR1 DFQATT, CDR2 SNEGSKA (reference sequence). This CDR3 spans 14 amino acids. V lost 2 bases and J lost 4; bases outside the gene matches: 4. As DNA, the CDR3 is TGCAGTGCTAGATTTGCTAGCGGGGGGTACGAGCAGTACTTC. Protein sequence: CSARFASGGYEQYF.

This clonotype came up many times. The chain carries TRBV5-1 and TRBJ1-1; TRBD1 aligns across 7 bases. CDR1 is SGHRS and CDR2 is YFSETQ in the germline V gene. V gave up 2 bases and J gave up 7 bases; unmatched junction bases: 8. This CDR3 region has 14 residues. The CDR3 reads CASSLTTGAREAFF. The CDR3 DNA reads as TGCGCCAGCAGCTTAACTACAGGGGCCCGTGAAGCTTTCTTT.

The table lists this clonotype with many counts. The gene calls are TRBV5-4 and TRBJ2-2; no reliable D call. In germline, CDR1 is SGHNT, CDR2 YYREEE (reference sequence). This CDR3 has 13 residues. Trimming cost V 0 bases and J 2 bases, with 2 bases left between them. The CDR3 reads CASSLVNTGELFF. DNA for the CDR3: TGTGCCAGCAGCTTGGTAAACACCGGGGAGCTGTTTTTT.

This clonotype came up many times. The chain carries TRBV5-1 and TRBJ1-6; 11 positions agree with TRBD1. CDR3 length: 16 amino acids. J was trimmed by 7 bases and V by 2 bases; bases with no gene match: 5. Germline V gene lookup returns CDR1 SGHRS and CDR2 YFSETQ. The CDR3: CASSLLGQGANSPLHF. In nucleotides, the CDR3 is TGCGCCAGCAGCTTACTCGGACAGGGGGCCAATTCACCCCTCCACTTT.

This clonotype was picked up many times. V and J are TRBV5-1 and TRBJ2-5; D may be TRBD2 (5 bases). V was clipped by 7 bases and J by 2 bases, with 15 bases between them. CDR1 is SGHRS, CDR2 YFSETQ, per germline. This CDR3 contains 14 residues. CDR3 region: CASSYSDLQETQYF. In DNA form, the CDR3 reads TGCGCCAGCTCTTACTCGGACTTACAAGAGACCCAGTACTTC.

At least ten counts were recorded for this clonotype. V usage is TRBV20-1 and J usage is TRBJ2-7; 9 nucleotides align to TRBD1. Germline values: CDR1 DFQATT, CDR2 SNEGSKA (reference sequence). Trimming took 6 bases from V and 2 from J; bases not matched to a gene: 5. This CDR3 region has 13 residues. The DNA for the CDR3 is TGCAGTGCCCGGGACAGGGTGACCTACGAGCAGTACTTC. Its protein product is CSARDRVTYEQYF.

This clonotype was seen ten or more times. The chain is built from TRBV20-1 and TRBJ2-5; D possibly matches TRBD1 or TRBD2 (5 bases each). This CDR3 is 14 amino acids long. Looked up from germline, CDR1 is DFQATT and CDR2 is SNEGSKA (reference sequence). Trimming stripped 8 bases from V and 2 bases from J, with 18 bases between. CDR3 nucleotides: TGCAGTCTAGGAGGAAGGGGTACACAAGAGACCCAGTACTTC. Translation gives CSLGGRGTQETQYF.

This clonotype was seen many times. V gene TRBV2 combines with J gene TRBJ2-3; D remains ambiguous. Germline values: CDR1 SNHLY, CDR2 FYNNEI. This CDR3 spans 13 amino acids. V gave up 10 bases and J gave up 0 bases, with 11 bases separating them. The CDR3 loop reads CATTTSSTDTQYF. CDR3 DNA: TGTGCCACCACTACCTCTAGCACAGATACGCAGTATTTT.

This clonotype was counted a few times. This rearrangement joins TRBV2 to TRBJ2-4, with a tentative D call TRBD1 (6 bases). The germline V gene has CDR1 SNHLY and CDR2 FYNNEI. V shed 10 bases and J shed 0 bases, with 16 bases lying between them. CDR3 size: 15 residues. CDR3 residues: CATKTDRLAKNIQYF. The CDR3 region has the DNA TGTGCCACCAAAACGGACAGATTAGCCAAAAACATTCAGTACTTC.

This clonotype was detected many times. The V and J genes are TRBV28 and TRBJ2-7; TRBD1 agrees at 8 bases. In germline, CDR1 is MDHEN, CDR2 SYDVKM. This CDR3 region has 13 residues. Trimming cost V 8 bases and J 5 bases; bases outside gene matches: 8. The chain's CDR3 is CASHGQGTNEQYF. CDR3 DNA: TGTGCCAGCCACGGACAGGGTACCAACGAGCAGTACTTC. The full variable domain, rest sourced from reference TRBV28 and TRBJ2-7, is DVKVTQSSRYLVKRTGEKVFLECVQDMDHENMFWYRQDPGLGLRLIYFSYDVKMKEKGDIPEGYSVSREKKERFSLILESASTNQTSMYLCASHGQGTNEQYFGPGTRLTVT.

This clonotype was seen at least ten times. V is TRBV11-2 and J is TRBJ2-5, with 14 positions matching TRBD2. V was clipped by 5 bases and J by 3 bases; unmatched bases: 5. CDR1 is SGHAT, CDR2 FQNNGV, per germline. This CDR3 has 16 amino acids. The CDR3 is CASSKTGLAGEETQYF. The CDR3 bases are TGTGCCAGCAGCAAGACGGGACTAGCGGGGGAAGAGACCCAGTACTTC.

This clonotype was picked up many times. The CDR3 region is CASSSGNYGYTF. The CDR3 coding sequence is TGTGCCAGCAGCTCCGGAAACTATGGCTACACCTTC. The chain couples TRBV7-3 to TRBJ1-2; D unresolved. CDR1 and CDR2 (germline): SGHTA, FQGTGA. This CDR3 is built from 12 residues. Trimming took 4 bases from V and 2 from J, leaving 5 bases between them. The full variable domain, its missing parts supplied by reference TRBV7-3 and TRBJ1-2, is GAGVSQTPSNKVTEKGKYVELRCDPISGHTALYWYRQSLGQGPEFLIYFQGTGAADDSGLPNDRFFAVRPEGSVSTLKIQRTERGDSAVYLCASSSGNYGYTFGSGTRLTVV.

The chain is built from TRBV28 and TRBJ2-3; TRBD1 matches 9 bases. Germline CDR1 is MDHEN and CDR2 is SYDVKM. This CDR3 is built from 16 residues. V gave up 4 bases and J gave up 4 bases; unmatched junction bases: 9. The CDR3 sequence is CASSSPGTGSPDTQYF. The CDR3 DNA reads as TGTGCCAGCAGTTCACCCGGGACAGGGTCACCAGATACGCAGTATTTT.

The V and J genes are TRBV28 and TRBJ2-3; TRBD2 matches at 7 bases. This CDR3 is built from 15 residues. V was clipped by 11 bases and J by 1 base; unmatched bases: 12. Germline CDR1 reads MDHEN; CDR2 reads SYDVKM. The CDR3 region has the DNA TGTGCCGGTAGCCTAGCGGTGTTAGGCACAGATACGCAGTATTTT. Translating gives CAGSLAVLGTDTQYF.

Points on this clonotype: Germline and junction disagree at one end, which may indicate a read error. The chain uses TRBV5-1 and TRBJ2-3; no definite D call. The CDR3 totals 14 residues. The V gene's germline CDR1 is SGHRS and CDR2 YFSETQ. The CDR3 nucleotides read TGTGCCAGCAGCCAGATTTCTTGCACAGATACGCAGTATTTT. This sequence encodes CASSQISCTDTQYF.